The entry that follows covers one T cell receptor beta chain sequence. Its antigen is undetermined. Assay: immunoSEQ multiplex PCR; the TCRdb copy retains only in-frame clones and omits some. Of over 70,000 clones listed, over 65% are singletons. The sample originates from a study of T cell responses to AZD1222 COVID-19 vaccine. Overall study results and limits: CD4 TCRs linked to vaccination spanned spike, dominating at 160-218 and 743-854. Elevations in Spike-specific TCR breadth and depth followed administration of two AZD1222 doses.

The clonotype comes from an adult who received the MenACWY meningococcal vaccine as a control. The specimen was peripheral blood, collected 28 days after the second dose of the MenACWY control vaccine.

This chain's CDR3 is CASSPVVGSRNEQFF. The CDR3, as DNA: TGTGCCAGCTCCCCGGTGGTAGGGTCAAGGAATGAGCAGTTCTTC. V usage is TRBV18 and J usage is TRBJ2-1, with D hard to call. This CDR3 is 15 amino acids long. In germline, CDR1 is KGHSH, CDR2 LQKENI. Trimming left V 6 bases short and J 7 bases short, with 19 bases between.